This paragraph reports one T cell receptor beta chain. The junction and the germline gene differ at one end; a read error may be behind it. The authors ran a second PCR of about 7 to 11 cycles using a sample-barcoded 5' primer and a J-beta primer mix. A single record per CDR3 protein comes from TCRdb applying MiXCR to the 5' RACE reads. The sample contains approximately 1.5 million distinct CDR3 sequences, around 40% of which appear only once. The data were taken from a study of blood T cells in healthy people across ages. This CDR3 is 15 amino acids long. Germline V gene sequence: CDR1 MNHEY, CDR2 SVGAGI.

The sample consisted of blood. The chain carries TRBV6-5 and TRBJ1-1; no reliable D call. This receptor was obtained from a woman under 30 in good health. CDR3 residues: CASRYSDVMNTEAFF. The CDR3 DNA reads as TGTGCCAGCAGATACTCGGACGTGATGAACACTGAAGCTTTCTTT.